The next 3 T cell receptor beta chains were all read from a single sample in a study of shared clonotypes between healthy human individuals. This table comes from immunoSEQ multiplex PCR, and its TCRdb copy is limited to in-frame clones, with some not included. The table lists hundreds of thousands of clones, 90% to 97% of them singletons. Positively selected for CCR7, the CD45RO-negative cells used as naive CD8 cells excluded terminally differentiated effector memory CD45RA+ cells. The sample comprised naive CD8+ T cells sorted from blood. The receptor set was obtained from a woman in her twenties or thirties in good health.

V gene TRBV5-4 combines with J gene TRBJ2-1; the match to TRBD2 covers 9 bases. J lost 6 bases, V lost 4 bases, and 14 bases had no gene match. The germline gives CDR1 SGHNT, CDR2 YYREEE (reference sequence). The CDR3 has 17 amino acids. CDR3 in DNA: TGTGCCAGCAGCACCCTGGTGGTAGCGGGAGCTACCAATGAGCAGTTCTTC. This encodes CASSTLVVAGATNEQFF.

On this clone: The sample holds other DNA sequences that translate to the same CDR3. The rearrangement links TRBV27 to TRBJ1-1; tentatively, D is TRBD1 (6 bases). The CDR3 length is 16 residues. Deletions cut 0 bases from V and 1 base from J, with 12 bases between. Germline assignment: CDR1 MNHEY and CDR2 SMNVEV (reference sequence). DNA for the CDR3: TGTGCCAGCAGTTTATCCCCGGGACATAGGAACACTGAAGCTTTCTTT. This sequence encodes CASSLSPGHRNTEAFF.

The V and J genes are TRBV21-1 and TRBJ2-5. TRBV21-1 is an annotated pseudogene. This CDR3 is 16 amino acids long. CDR3 sequence reads: CASVHPRGQPQETQYF. Here the CDR3 DNA reads TGTGCCAGCGTCCACCCCCGGGGGCAACCCCAGGAGACCCAGTACTTC.